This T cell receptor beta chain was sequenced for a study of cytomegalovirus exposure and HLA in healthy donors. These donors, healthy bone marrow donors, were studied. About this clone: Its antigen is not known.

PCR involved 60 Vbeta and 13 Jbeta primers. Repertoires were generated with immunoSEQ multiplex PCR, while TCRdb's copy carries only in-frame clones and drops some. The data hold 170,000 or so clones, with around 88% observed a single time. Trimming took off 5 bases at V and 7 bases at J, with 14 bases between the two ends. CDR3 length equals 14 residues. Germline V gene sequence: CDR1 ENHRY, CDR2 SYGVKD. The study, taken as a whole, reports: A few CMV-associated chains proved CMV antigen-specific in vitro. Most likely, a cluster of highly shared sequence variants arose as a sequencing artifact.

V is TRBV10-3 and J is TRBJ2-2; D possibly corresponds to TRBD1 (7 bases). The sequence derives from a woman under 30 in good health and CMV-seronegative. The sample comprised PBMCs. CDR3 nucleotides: TGTGCCATCAGTCAGGGGGACTTATACGGGGAGCTGTTTTTT. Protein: CAISQGDLYGELFF.